This entry lists 19 T cell receptor beta chains sequenced from one sample in a study of cytotoxic CD8 clonotypes in ibrutinib-treated CLL (TCRdb year 2021). The time point label on this specimen signifies: 20 to 25 months on ibrutinib. The library was made by the immunoSEQ multiplex PCR assay. Imported from immuneACCESS, the table was reduced by TCRdb to in-frame sequences with V and J called. These copies leave out some clones; in studies compared against another copy, an unresolved V gene accounts for under half, and the cause of the remainder is not known. Within this sample are approximately 100,000 clones, with 55% to 75% of them counted one time only. Together, the top ten hold 37% of the sample. The sample in question was PBMCs, obtained after 24 months of ibrutinib treatment. Source of these receptors: a human donor with chronic lymphocytic leukemia.

The chain links TRBV11-3 to TRBJ2-7; 10 bases are a match to TRBD1. The germline V gene encodes CDR1 SGHNT and CDR2 YENEEA. V lost 0 bases, J lost 4 bases, and 9 bases stayed unmatched. CDR3 size: 17 residues. The CDR3 protein is CASSLDLMTGGQYEQYF. The CDR3 coding sequence is TGTGCCAGCAGCTTAGATCTGATGACAGGGGGCCAATACGAGCAGTACTTC.

V is TRBV30 and J is TRBJ2-2, with TRBD2 as a possible D gene (5 bases). Germline loops: CDR1 GTSNPN, CDR2 SVGIG (reference sequence). This CDR3 contains 15 residues. Deletions cut 0 bases from V and 4 bases from J, with 12 bases between. The chain's CDR3 is CAWSVIGRGTGELFF. As DNA, the CDR3 is TGTGCCTGGAGTGTTATAGGGAGAGGCACCGGGGAGCTGTTTTTT.

Only a few counts were recorded for this clone. The chain couples TRBV5-1 to TRBJ2-7; TRBD1 is a possible D gene (6 bases). Germline V CDR1 and CDR2: SGHRS, YFSETQ. This CDR3 is 16 amino acids long. The V gene lost 0 bases and the J gene lost 5 bases, with 18 bases spanning the gap. The CDR3 nucleotides are TGCGCCAGCAGCTTGGGTCCCGACAGGAATAAGGACGAGCAGTACTTC. This encodes CASSLGPDRNKDEQYF.

There are a few counts of this clone. This chain links TRBV6-6 with TRBJ1-1; D is uncertain. The V end was cut by 6 bases, the J end by 1 base, with 15 bases between. Germline CDR1 and CDR2: MNHNY and SVGAGI (reference sequence). The CDR3 runs 15 residues. Here the CDR3 reads CASRPRGGGNTEAFF. As DNA, the CDR3 is TGTGCCAGCAGGCCCCGAGGAGGAGGGAACACTGAAGCTTTCTTT.

The J gene is TRBJ1-1, the V gene TRBV30; possibly TRBD1 for D (5 bases). Between the trimmed V and J ends, which lost 0 bases and 1 base, there was a span of 12 bases. This CDR3 spans 15 amino acids. Germline CDR1 GTSNPN, CDR2 SVGIG (reference sequence). The CDR3 loop reads CAWSVLRTTNTEAFF. DNA of the CDR3: TGTGCCTGGAGTGTACTTAGGACAACGAACACTGAAGCTTTCTTT.

The chain joins TRBV5-4 to TRBJ2-7; TRBD2 agrees at 13 bases. Trimming at V came to 2 bases and at J to 6 bases, leaving 8 bases not matched to a gene. The CDR3 is 16 amino acids. Looked up from germline, CDR1 is SGHNT and CDR2 is YYREEE (reference sequence). CDR3 bases: TGTGCCAGCAGCTTAGTAACGGGACTAGCGGGGACCGAGCAGTACTTC. Residues: CASSLVTGLAGTEQYF.

V gene TRBV6-4 combines with J gene TRBJ2-1, with TRBD1 matching over 8 bases. This CDR3 has 15 amino acids. The germline V gene encodes CDR1 MRHNA and CDR2 SNTAGT. With 6 bases clipped from V and 5 bases from J, the junction kept 9 bases outside the gene matches. The chain's CDR3 is CASSGRDRLHNEQFF. Written as DNA, the CDR3 is TGTGCCAGCAGCGGACGGGACAGGCTTCACAATGAGCAGTTCTTC.

The genes are TRBV5-1 and TRBJ2-1; D may be TRBD1 or TRBD2 (5 bases each). Trimming left V 1 base short and J 9 bases short, with 17 bases between. Germline CDR1 SGHRS, CDR2 YFSETQ. There are 15 residues in the CDR3. The CDR3: CASSLMRGNLPEQFF. The CDR3 nucleotides are TGCGCCAGCAGCTTGATGAGGGGAAACCTTCCTGAGCAGTTCTTC.

This clone showed up just a few times. This rearrangement joins TRBV10-3 to TRBJ2-5; TRBD1 or TRBD2 may be the D gene (7 bases each). The V gene lost 5 bases and the J gene lost 5 bases, with 15 bases spanning the gap. Germline-derived CDR1 and CDR2 are ENHRY and SYGVKD. The CDR3 is made up of 14 amino acids. The CDR3 loop is CAISRNRGGETQYF. The DNA of the CDR3 is TGTGCCATCAGTCGAAACAGGGGAGGGGAGACCCAGTACTTC.

The J gene is TRBJ1-2, the V gene TRBV29-1; 10 positions agree with TRBD1. The CDR3 runs to 15 residues. The germline gives CDR1 SQVTM, CDR2 ANQGSEA. V shed 7 bases, J shed 4 bases, and the junction held 12 bases outside the gene matches. The CDR3 loop reads CSARQGAGVSYGYTF. For the CDR3, the DNA is TGCAGCGCGCGACAGGGGGCAGGGGTTAGCTATGGCTACACCTTC.

The chain combines TRBV5-6 with TRBJ2-4; TRBD1 is a possible D gene (5 bases). There are 15 residues in the CDR3. Looked up from germline, CDR1 is SGHDT and CDR2 is YYEEEE. Trimming stripped 0 bases from V and 9 bases from J, with 16 bases between. CDR3 loop: CASSLAGLGPGIQYF. CDR3 in DNA: TGTGCCAGCAGCTTGGCCGGGTTGGGGCCGGGCATTCAGTACTTC.

V is TRBV7-2 and J is TRBJ1-2, with D uncertain. Germline assignment: CDR1 SGHTA and CDR2 FQGNSA. This CDR3 comprises 15 residues. Trimming left V 5 bases short and J 1 base short, with 14 bases between. Here the CDR3 reads CASSPTSGVNYGYTF. In DNA form, the CDR3 reads TGTGCCAGCAGCCCCACGAGTGGGGTTAACTATGGCTACACCTTC.

This chain links TRBV29-1 with TRBJ2-7; no clear D. The CDR3 runs 13 residues. The V gene's germline CDR1 is SQVTM and CDR2 ANQGSEA. The germline V and J ends were trimmed by 0 bases and 3 bases, with 9 bases remaining between them. The CDR3 spells CSVEEFDRYEQYF. For the CDR3, the DNA is TGCAGCGTTGAAGAATTCGACCGCTACGAGCAGTACTTC.

V gene TRBV19 combines with J gene TRBJ2-3; no definite D call. The length of the CDR3 is 15 residues. Germline V CDR1 and CDR2: LNHDA, SQIVND (reference sequence). Trimming cost V 3 bases and J 3 bases, with 13 bases left between them. CDR3 sequence: CASSIGSQVTDTQYF. In nucleotides, the CDR3 is TGTGCCAGTAGTATCGGGTCTCAGGTGACAGATACGCAGTATTTT.

The genes are TRBV10-3 and TRBJ2-3, with TRBD1 identical over 7 bases. Trimming at V came to 4 bases and at J to 3 bases, leaving 7 bases not matched to a gene. The CDR3 covers 15 residues. Germline CDR1 is ENHRY and CDR2 is SYGVKD. The CDR3 DNA is TGTGCCATCAGTGGTCCGGACAGGTGGACAGATACGCAGTATTTT. It translates to CAISGPDRWTDTQYF.

This clone was found many times. The CDR3 loop is CAWRGTPRGWGYGYTF. CDR3 DNA sequence: TGTGCCTGGAGAGGGACCCCCCGGGGCTGGGGCTATGGCTACACCTTC. This chain joins TRBV30 and TRBJ1-2, with D perhaps TRBD1 (5 bases). Per germline, CDR1 GTSNPN and CDR2 SVGIG (reference sequence). The CDR3 totals 16 residues. Trimming cost V 3 bases and J 4 bases, with 21 bases left between them.

This clone was counted between two and nine times. V gene TRBV14 combines with J gene TRBJ2-1; 8 bases match TRBD2. Germline CDR1 and CDR2: SGHDN and FVKESK. The CDR3 sequence is 15 residues long. Trimming removed 2 bases from V and 7 bases from J; junction bases left unmatched: 7. The CDR3 DNA follows: TGTGCCAGCAGCCAATCCCCGGGAGGGTGGAATGAGCAGTTCTTC. This encodes CASSQSPGGWNEQFF.

V is TRBV18 and J is TRBJ1-1; no reliable D call. The V and J ends lost 3 bases and 0 bases respectively, with 5 bases between them. CDR3 length: 13 amino acids. The germline gives CDR1 KGHSH, CDR2 LQKENI. CDR3 sequence (DNA): TGTGCCAGCTCACCCACCATGAACACTGAAGCTTTCTTT. As protein: CASSPTMNTEAFF.

This clone appeared a few times. V gene TRBV28 combines with J gene TRBJ1-2; D is unresolved. Trimming cost V 0 bases and J 2 bases, with 4 bases left between them. The CDR3 length is 13 residues. Germline V lookup: CDR1 MDHEN, CDR2 SYDVKM. The CDR3 loop reads CASSLWQNYGYTF. Written as DNA, the CDR3 is TGTGCCAGCAGTTTATGGCAGAACTATGGCTACACCTTC.